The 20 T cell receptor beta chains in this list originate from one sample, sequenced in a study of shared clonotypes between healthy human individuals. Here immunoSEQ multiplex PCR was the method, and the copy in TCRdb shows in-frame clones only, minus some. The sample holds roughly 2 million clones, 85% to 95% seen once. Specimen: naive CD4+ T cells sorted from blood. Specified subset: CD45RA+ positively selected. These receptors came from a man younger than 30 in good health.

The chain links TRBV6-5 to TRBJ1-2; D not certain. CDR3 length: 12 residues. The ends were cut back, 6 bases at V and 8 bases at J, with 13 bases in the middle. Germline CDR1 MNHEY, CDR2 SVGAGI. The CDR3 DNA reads TGTGCCAGCAGAGATAGTGTGAGGGGCTACACCTTC. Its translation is CASRDSVRGYTF.

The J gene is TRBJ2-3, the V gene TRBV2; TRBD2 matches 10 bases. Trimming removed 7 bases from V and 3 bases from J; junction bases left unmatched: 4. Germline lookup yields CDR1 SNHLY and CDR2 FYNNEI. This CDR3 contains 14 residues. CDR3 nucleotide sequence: TGTGCCAGCACCCCACTAGCGGGGACAGATACGCAGTATTTT. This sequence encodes CASTPLAGTDTQYF. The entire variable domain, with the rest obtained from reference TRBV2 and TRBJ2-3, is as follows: EPEVTQTPSHQVTQMGQEVILRCVPISNHLYFYWYRQILGQKVEFLVSFYNNEISEKSEIFDDQFSVERPDGSNFTLKIRSTKLEDSAMYFCASTPLAGTDTQYFGPGTRLTVL.

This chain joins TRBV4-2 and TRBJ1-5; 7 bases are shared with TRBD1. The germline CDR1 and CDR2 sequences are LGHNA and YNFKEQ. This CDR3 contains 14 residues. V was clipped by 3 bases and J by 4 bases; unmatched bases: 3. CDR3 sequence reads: CASSQGTENQPQHF. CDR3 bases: TGTGCCAGCAGCCAGGGGACAGAGAATCAGCCCCAGCATTTT.

The DNA of the CDR3 is TGTGCCAGCAGAGACCAGGGCTACGAGCAGTACTTC. Protein: CASRDQGYEQYF. The chain has TRBV6-5 and TRBJ2-7, with a weak D call TRBD1 (5 bases). The V and J ends lost 6 bases and 3 bases respectively, with 9 bases between them. The germline gives CDR1 MNHEY, CDR2 SVGAGI. CDR3 length: 12 residues.

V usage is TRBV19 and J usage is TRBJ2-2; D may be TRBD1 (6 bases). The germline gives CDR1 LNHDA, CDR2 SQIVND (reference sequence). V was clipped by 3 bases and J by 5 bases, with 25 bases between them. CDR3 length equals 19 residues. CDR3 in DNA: TGTGCCAGTAGTATGACCTTTCAGGGGACCCTCATAAGGACCGGGGAGCTGTTTTTT. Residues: CASSMTFQGTLIRTGELFF. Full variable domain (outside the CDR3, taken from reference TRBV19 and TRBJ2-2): DGGITQSPKYLFRKEGQNVTLSCEQNLNHDAMYWYRQDPGQGLRLIYYSQIVNDFQKGDIAEGYSVSREKKESFPLTVTSAQKNPTAFYLCASSMTFQGTLIRTGELFFGEGSRLTVL.

CDR3: CASSPGTNSNQPQHF. The CDR3 coding sequence is TGTGCCAGCAGCCCCGGGACAAATAGCAATCAGCCCCAGCATTTT. The rearrangement joins TRBV27 to TRBJ1-5; D is perhaps TRBD1 (6 bases). With 6 bases removed from V and 0 bases from J, the gap between germline ends came to 12 bases. Per the germline V gene, CDR1 is MNHEY and CDR2 is SMNVEV (reference sequence). The CDR3 is 15 amino acids.

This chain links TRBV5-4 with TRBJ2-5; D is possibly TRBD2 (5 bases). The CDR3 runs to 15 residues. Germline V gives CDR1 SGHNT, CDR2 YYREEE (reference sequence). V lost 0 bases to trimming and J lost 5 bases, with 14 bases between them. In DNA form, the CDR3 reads TGTGCCAGCAGCTTGGCTTTGCAGAGGGTGGAGACCCAGTACTTC. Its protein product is CASSLALQRVETQYF.

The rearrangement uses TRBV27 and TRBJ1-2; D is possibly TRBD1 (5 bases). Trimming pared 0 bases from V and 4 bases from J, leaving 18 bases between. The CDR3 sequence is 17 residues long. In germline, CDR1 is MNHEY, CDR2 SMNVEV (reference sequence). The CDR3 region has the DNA TGTGCCAGCAGTTTATCTCAGATCCCGGTCGGGGGCTATGGCTACACCTTC. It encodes CASSLSQIPVGGYGYTF.

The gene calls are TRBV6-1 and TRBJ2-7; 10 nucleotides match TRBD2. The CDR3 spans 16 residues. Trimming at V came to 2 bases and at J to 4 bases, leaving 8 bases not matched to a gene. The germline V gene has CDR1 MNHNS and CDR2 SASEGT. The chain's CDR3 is CASSEFPQRGGYEQYF. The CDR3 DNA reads TGTGCCAGCAGTGAATTTCCCCAGCGGGGGGGATACGAGCAGTACTTC.

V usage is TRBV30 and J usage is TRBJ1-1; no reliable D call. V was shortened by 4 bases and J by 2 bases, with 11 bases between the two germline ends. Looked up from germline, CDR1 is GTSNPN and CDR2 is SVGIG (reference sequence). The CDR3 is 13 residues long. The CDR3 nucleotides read TGTGCCTGGACTGTCCCCCTCAACACTGAAGCTTTCTTT. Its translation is CAWTVPLNTEAFF.

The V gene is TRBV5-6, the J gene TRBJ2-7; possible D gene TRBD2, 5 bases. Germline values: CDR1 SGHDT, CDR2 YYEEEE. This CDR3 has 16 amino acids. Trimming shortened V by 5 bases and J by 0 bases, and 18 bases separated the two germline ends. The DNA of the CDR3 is TGTGCCAGCAGTCAAAGCGGAGTGGGCAGCTCCTACGAGCAGTACTTC. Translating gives CASSQSGVGSSYEQYF. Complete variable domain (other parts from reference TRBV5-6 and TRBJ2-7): DAGVTQSPTHLIKTRGQQVTLRCSPKSGHDTVSWYQQALGQGPQFIFQYYEEEERQRGNFPDRFSGHQFPNYSSELNVNALLLGDSALYLCASSQSGVGSSYEQYFGPGTRLTVT.

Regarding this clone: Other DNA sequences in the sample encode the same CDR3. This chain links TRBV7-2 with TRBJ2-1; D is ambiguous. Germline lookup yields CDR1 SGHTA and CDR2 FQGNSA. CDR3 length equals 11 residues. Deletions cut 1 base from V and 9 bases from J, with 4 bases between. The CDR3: CASSLVGEQFF. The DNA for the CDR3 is TGTGCCAGCAGCTTAGTCGGTGAGCAGTTCTTC.

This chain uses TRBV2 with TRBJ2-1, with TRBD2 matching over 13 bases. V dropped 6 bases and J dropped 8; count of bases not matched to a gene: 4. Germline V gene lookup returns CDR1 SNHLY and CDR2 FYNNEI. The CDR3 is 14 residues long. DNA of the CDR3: TGTGCCAGCAGGGGACTAGCGGGATCCTATGAGCAGTTCTTC. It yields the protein CASRGLAGSYEQFF.

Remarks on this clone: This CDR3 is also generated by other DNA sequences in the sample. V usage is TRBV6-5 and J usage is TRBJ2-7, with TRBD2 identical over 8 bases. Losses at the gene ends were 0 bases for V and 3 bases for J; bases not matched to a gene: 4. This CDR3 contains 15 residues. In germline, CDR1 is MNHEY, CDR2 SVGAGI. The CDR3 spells CASSYSGSGIYEQYF. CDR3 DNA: TGTGCCAGCAGTTACTCGGGTAGCGGGATCTACGAGCAGTACTTC.

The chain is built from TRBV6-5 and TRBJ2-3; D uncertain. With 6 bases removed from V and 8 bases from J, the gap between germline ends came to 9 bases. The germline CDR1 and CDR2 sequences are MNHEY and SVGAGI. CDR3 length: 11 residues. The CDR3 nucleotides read TGTGCCAGCAGCCGCGGTGGTACGCAGTATTTT. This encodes CASSRGGTQYF.

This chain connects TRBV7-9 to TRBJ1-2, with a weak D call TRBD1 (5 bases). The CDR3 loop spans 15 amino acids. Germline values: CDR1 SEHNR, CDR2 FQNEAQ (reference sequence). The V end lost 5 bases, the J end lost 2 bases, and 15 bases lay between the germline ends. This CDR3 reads CASSASGTANYGYTF. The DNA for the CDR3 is TGTGCCAGCAGCGCGTCCGGGACGGCGAACTATGGCTACACCTTC. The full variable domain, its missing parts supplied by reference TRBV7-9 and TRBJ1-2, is DTGVSQNPRHKITKRGQNVTFRCDPISEHNRLYWYRQTLGQGPEFLTYFQNEAQLEKSRLLSDRFSAERPKGSFSTLEIQRTEQGDSAMYLCASSASGTANYGYTFGSGTRLTVV.

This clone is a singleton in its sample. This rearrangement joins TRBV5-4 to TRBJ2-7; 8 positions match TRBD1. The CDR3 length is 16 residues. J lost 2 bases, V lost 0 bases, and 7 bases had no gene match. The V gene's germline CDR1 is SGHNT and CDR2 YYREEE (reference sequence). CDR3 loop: CASSLGTGLSPYEQYF. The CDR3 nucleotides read TGTGCCAGCAGCTTGGGGACAGGGCTGTCCCCCTACGAGCAGTACTTC.

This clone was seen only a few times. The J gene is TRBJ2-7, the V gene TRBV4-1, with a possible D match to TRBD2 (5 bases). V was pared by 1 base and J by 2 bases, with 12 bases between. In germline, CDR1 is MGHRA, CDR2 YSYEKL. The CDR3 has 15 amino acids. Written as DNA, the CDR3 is TGCGCCAGCAGCCAAGGGTTTAGCGTGACCTACGAGCAGTACTTC. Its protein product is CASSQGFSVTYEQYF.

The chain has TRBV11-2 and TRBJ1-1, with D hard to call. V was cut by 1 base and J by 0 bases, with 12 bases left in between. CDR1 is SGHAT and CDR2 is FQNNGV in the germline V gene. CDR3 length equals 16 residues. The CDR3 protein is CASSLGKTGMNTEAFF. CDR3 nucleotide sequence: TGTGCCAGCAGCTTAGGGAAAACGGGCATGAACACTGAAGCTTTCTTT.

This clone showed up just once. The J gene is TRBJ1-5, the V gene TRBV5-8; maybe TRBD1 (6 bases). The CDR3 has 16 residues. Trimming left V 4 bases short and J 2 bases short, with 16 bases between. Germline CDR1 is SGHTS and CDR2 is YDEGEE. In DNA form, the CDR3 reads TGTGCCAGCAGCCCCGGGACAACCTTCGGCAATCAGCCCCAGCATTTT. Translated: CASSPGTTFGNQPQHF.